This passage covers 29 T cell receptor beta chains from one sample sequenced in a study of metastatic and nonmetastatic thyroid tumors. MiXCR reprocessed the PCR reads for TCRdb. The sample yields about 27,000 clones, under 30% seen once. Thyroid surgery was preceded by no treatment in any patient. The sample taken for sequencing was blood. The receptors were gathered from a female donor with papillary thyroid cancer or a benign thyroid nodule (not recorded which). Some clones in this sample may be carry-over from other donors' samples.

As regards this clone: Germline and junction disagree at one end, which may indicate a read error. The CDR3 sequence is CSVRPLTYPLNQPQHF. CDR3 sequence (DNA): TGCAGTGTTAGACCCTTGACGTACCCTCTCAATCAGCCCCAGCATTTT. This chain connects TRBV20-1 to TRBJ1-5; D ambiguous. CDR1 is DFQATT and CDR2 is SNEGSKA in the germline V gene (reference sequence). CDR3 length: 16 amino acids.

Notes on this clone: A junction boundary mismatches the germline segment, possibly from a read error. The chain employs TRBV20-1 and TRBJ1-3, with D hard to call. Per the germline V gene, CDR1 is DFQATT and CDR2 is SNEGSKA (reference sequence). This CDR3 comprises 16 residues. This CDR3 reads CSAADVVGNQGNTIYF. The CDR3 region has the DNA TGCAGTGCTGCCGACGTGGTCGGGAATCAAGGAAACACTATATATTTT.

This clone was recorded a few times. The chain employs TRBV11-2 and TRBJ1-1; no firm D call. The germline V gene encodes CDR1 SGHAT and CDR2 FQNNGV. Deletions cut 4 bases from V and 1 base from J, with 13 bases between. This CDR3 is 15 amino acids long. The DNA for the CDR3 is TGTGCCAGCAGCTCCCGTACGCCGGGGAACACTGAAGCTTTCTTT. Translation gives CASSSRTPGNTEAFF.

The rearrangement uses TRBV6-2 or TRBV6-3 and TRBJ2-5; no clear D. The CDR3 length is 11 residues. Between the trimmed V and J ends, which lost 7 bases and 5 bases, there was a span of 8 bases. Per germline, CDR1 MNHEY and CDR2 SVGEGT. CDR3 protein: CASILRETQYF. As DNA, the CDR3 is TGTGCCAGCATCTTAAGGGAGACCCAGTACTTC.

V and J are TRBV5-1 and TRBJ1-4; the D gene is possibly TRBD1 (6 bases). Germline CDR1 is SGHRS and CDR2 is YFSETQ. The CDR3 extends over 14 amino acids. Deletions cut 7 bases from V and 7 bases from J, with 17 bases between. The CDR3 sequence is CASGSGGLIEKLFF. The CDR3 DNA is TGCGCCAGCGGTTCTGGGGGGCTAATTGAAAAACTGTTTTTT.

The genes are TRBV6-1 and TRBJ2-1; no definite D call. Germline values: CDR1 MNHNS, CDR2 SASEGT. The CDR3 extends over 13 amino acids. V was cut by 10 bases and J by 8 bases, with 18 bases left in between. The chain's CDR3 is CAISPPGCYEQFF. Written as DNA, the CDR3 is TGTGCCATCAGCCCCCCCGGGTGCTATGAGCAGTTCTTC.

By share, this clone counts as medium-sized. The CDR3 is CASSVAAYDYGYTF. The CDR3 nucleotides are TGTGCCAGCAGTGTGGCGGCTTATGATTATGGCTACACCTTC. This chain uses TRBV6-1 with TRBJ1-2; no reliable D call. V lost 4 bases, J lost 5 bases, and 14 bases lay in between. Germline lookup yields CDR1 MNHNS and CDR2 SASEGT. This CDR3 spans 14 amino acids.

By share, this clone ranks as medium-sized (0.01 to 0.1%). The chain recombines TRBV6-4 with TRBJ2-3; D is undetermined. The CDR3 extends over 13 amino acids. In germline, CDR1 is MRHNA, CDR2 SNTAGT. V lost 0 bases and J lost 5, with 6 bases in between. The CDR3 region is CASSDSMEDTQYF. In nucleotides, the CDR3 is TGTGCCAGCAGTGACTCGATGGAAGATACGCAGTATTTT.

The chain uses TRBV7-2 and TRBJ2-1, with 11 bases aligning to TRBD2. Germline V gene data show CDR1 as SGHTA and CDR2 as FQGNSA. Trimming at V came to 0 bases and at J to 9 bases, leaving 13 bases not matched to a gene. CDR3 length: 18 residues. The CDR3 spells CASSLAYVAGGPAAEQFF. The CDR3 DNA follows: TGTGCCAGCAGCTTAGCCTACGTAGCGGGAGGGCCAGCCGCTGAGCAGTTCTTC.

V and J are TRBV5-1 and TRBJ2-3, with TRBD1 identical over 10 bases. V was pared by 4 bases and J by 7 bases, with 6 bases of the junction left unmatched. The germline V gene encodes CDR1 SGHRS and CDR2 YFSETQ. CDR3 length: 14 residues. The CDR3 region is CASSGGQGGYTQYF. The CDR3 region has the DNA TGCGCCAGCAGCGGAGGACAGGGGGGGTATACGCAGTATTTT.

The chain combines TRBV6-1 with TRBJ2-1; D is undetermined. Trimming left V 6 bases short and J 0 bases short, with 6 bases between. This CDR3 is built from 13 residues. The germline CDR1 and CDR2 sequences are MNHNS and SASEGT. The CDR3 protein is CASSRTSYNEQFF. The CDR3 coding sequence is TGTGCCAGCAGCAGAACCTCCTACAATGAGCAGTTCTTC.

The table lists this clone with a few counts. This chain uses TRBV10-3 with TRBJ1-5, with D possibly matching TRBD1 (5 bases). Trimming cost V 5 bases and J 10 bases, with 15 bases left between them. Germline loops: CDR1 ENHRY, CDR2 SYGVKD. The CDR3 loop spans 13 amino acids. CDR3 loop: CAISTGVGHPQHF. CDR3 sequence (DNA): TGTGCCATCAGTACAGGTGTAGGTCATCCCCAGCATTTT.

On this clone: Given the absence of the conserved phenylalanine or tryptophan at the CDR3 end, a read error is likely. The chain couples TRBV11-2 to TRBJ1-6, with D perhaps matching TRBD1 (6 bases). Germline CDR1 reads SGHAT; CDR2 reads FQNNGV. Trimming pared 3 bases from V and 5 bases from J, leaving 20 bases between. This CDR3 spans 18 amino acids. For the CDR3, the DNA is TGTGCCAGCAGCTTCCCAGGGGACCGGTGTAGGGATAATTCACCCCTCCACCTT. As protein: CASSFPGDRCRDNSPLHL.

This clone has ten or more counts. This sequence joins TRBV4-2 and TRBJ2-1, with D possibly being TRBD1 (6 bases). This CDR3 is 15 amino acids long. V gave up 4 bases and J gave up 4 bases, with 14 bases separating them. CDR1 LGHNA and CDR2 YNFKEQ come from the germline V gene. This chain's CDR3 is CASSLGHTGYNEQFF. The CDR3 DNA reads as TGTGCCAGCAGCCTCGGACACACAGGGTACAATGAGCAGTTCTTC.

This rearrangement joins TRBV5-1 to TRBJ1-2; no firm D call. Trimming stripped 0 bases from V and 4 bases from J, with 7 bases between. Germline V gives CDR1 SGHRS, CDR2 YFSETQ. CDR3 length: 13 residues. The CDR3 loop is CASSLVGSYGYTF. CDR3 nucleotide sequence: TGCGCCAGCAGCTTGGTCGGGAGCTATGGCTACACCTTC.

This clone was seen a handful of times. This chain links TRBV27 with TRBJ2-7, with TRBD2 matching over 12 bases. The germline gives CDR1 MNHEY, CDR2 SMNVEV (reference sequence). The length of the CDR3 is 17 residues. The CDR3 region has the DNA TGTGCTAGCAGTCCCAAAACCCGACTAGCGGGAGATGGCGAGCATTATGTC. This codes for CASSPKTRLAGDGEHYV.

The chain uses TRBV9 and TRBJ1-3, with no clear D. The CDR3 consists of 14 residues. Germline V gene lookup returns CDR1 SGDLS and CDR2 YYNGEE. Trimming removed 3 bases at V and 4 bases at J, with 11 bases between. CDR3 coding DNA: TGTGCCAGCAGCGAGGTACAGTCAGGAAACACCATATATTTT. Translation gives CASSEVQSGNTIYF.

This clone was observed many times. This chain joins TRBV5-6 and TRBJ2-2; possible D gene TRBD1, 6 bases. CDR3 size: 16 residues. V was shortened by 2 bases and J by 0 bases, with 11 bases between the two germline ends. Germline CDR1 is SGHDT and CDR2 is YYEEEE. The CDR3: CASSFLGHPNTGELFF. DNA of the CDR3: TGTGCCAGCAGCTTTTTGGGACACCCGAACACCGGGGAGCTGTTTTTT.

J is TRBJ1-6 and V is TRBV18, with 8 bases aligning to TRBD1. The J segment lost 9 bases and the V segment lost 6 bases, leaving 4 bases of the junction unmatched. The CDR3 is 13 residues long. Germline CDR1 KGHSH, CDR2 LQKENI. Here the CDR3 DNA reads TGTGCCAGCTCGACAGGGGACGGTTCACCCCTCCACTTT. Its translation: CASSTGDGSPLHF.

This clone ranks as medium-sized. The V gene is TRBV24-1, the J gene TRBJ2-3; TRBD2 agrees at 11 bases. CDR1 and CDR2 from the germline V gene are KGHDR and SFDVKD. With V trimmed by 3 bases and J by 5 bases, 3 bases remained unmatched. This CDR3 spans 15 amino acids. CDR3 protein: CATSDPSGRQDTQYF. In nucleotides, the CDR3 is TGTGCCACCAGTGATCCTAGCGGGAGGCAAGATACGCAGTATTTT.

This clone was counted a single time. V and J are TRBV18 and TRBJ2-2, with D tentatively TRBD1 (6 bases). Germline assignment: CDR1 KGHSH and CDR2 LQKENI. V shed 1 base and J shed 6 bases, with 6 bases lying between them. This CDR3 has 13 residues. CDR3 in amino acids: CASSPQGAGELFF. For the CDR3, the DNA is TGTGCCAGCTCACCACAGGGGGCCGGGGAGCTGTTTTTT.

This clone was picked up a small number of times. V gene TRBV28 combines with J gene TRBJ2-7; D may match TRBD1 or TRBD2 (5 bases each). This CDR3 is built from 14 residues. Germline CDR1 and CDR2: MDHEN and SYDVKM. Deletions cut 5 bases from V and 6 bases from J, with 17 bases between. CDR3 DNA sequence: TGTGCCAGCAGTCCCACGGTAGGGGACGGCGAGCAGTACTTC. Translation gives CASSPTVGDGEQYF. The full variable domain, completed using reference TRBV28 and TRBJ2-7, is DVKVTQSSRYLVKRTGEKVFLECVQDMDHENMFWYRQDPGLGLRLIYFSYDVKMKEKGDIPEGYSVSREKKERFSLILESASTNQTSMYLCASSPTVGDGEQYFGPGTRLTVT.

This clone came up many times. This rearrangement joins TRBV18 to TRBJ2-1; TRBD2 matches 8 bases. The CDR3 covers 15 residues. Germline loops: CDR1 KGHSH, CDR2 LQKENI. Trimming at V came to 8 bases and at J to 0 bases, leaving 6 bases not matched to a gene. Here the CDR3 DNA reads TGTGCCAGCCGCGAAACTAGCGGCTCCTACAATGAGCAGTTCTTC. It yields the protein CASRETSGSYNEQFF.

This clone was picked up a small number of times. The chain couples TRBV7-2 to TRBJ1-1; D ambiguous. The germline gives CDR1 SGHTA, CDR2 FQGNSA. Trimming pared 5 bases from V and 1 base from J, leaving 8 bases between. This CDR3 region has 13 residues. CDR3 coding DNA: TGTGCCAGCAGCGCCCTGTGGAACACTGAAGCTTTCTTT. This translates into CASSALWNTEAFF.

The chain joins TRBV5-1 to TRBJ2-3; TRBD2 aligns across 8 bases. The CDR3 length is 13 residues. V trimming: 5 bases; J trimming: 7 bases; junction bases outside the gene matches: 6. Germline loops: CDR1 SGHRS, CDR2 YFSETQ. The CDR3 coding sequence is TGCGCCAGCAGTGCTAGCGGGTCATATACGCAGTATTTT. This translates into CASSASGSYTQYF. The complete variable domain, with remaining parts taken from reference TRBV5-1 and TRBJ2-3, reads KAGVTQTPRYLIKTRGQQVTLSCSPISGHRSVSWYQQTPGQGLQFLFEYFSETQRNKGNFPGRFSGRQFSNSRSEMNVSTLELGDSALYLCASSASGSYTQYFGPGTRLTVL.

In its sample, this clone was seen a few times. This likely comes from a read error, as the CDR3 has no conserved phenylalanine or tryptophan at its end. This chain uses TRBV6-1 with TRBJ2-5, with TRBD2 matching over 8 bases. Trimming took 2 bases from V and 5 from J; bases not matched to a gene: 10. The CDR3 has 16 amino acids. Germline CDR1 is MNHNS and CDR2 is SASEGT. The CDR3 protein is CASSENLWERGETQYL. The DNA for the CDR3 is TGTGCCAGCAGTGAAAACTTATGGGAGCGGGGGGAGACCCAGTACCTC.

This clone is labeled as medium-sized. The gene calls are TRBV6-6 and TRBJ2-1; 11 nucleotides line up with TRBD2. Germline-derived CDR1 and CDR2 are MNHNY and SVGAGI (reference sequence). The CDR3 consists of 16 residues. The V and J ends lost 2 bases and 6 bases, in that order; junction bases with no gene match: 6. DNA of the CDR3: TGTGCCAGCAGTTACAGTCTAGCGGGAGGAGGCAATGAGCAGTTCTTC. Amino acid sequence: CASSYSLAGGGNEQFF.

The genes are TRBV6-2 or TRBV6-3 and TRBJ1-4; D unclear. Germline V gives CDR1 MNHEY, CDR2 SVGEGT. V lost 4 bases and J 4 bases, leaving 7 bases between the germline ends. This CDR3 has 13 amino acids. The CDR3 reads CASSLGDNEKLFF. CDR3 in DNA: TGTGCCAGCAGTTTGGGAGATAATGAAAAACTGTTTTTT.

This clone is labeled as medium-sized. The CDR3 spells CASSAGQGDGYTF. The CDR3 bases are TGCGCCAGCAGCGCCGGACAGGGGGATGGCTACACCTTC. The V call is TRBV5-1, the J call TRBJ1-2; 10 bases map to TRBD1. Germline V gene data show CDR1 as SGHRS and CDR2 as YFSETQ. This CDR3 has 13 amino acids. V dropped 4 bases and J dropped 6; count of bases not matched to a gene: 3.